The following is a T cell receptor beta chain sequence with its context. This sample was included in a study of regulatory T cells in long-lasting Graves disease. The sample's time point: newly diagnosed GD, antithyroid drugs for less than 3 months. TCR sequences were obtained from RNA taken from PBMCs. Germline-derived CDR1 and CDR2 are SGHTA and FQGNSA. Trimming at V came to 0 bases and at J to 3 bases, leaving 5 bases not matched to a gene. The CDR3 contains 16 residues. Arm-PCR of CDR3 regions and iRepertoire HTBI primers were the basis on which TCR beta libraries were built. TCRdb re-derived calls from the multiplex PCR reads in MiXCR, one entry per CDR3 protein. The table records hundreds of thousands of distinct CDR3 sequences, approximately 13% of them present only once. These data are also associated with another study on T cells in Graves' hyperthyroidism and ophthalmopathy.

The V and J genes are TRBV7-2 and TRBJ2-7; TRBD2 agrees at 10 bases. The sequence was collected from a man younger than 45 with Graves disease. This specimen was peripheral blood mononuclear cells (PBMCs), taken at new diagnosis, from a patient treated with antithyroid drugs. The CDR3 DNA sequence: TGTGCCAGCAGCTTAGCGATAGGACTAGCGGTCTACGAGCAGTACTTC. Residues: CASSLAIGLAVYEQYF.